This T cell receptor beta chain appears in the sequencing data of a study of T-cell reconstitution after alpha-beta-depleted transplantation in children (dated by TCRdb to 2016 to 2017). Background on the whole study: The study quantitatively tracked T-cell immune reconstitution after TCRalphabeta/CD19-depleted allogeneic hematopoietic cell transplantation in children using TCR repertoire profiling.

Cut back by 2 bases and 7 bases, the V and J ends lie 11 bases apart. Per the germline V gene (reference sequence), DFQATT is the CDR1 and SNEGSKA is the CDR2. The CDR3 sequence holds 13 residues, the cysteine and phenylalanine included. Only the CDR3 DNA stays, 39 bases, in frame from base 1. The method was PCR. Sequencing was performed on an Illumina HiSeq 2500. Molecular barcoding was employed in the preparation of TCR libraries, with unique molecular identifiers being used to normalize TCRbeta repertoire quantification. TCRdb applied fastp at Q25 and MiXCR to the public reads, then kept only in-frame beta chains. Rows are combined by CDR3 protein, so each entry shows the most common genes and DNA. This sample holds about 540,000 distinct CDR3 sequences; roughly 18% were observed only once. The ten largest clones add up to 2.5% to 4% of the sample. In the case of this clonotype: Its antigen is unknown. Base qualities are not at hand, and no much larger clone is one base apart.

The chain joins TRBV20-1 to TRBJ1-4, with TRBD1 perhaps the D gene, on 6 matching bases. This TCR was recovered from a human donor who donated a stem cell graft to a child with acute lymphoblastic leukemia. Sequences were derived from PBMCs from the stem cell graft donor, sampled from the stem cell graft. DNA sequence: TGCAGTGCTAGATTACAGGGCGGTGAAAAACTGTTTTTT. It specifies CSARLQGGEKLFF.